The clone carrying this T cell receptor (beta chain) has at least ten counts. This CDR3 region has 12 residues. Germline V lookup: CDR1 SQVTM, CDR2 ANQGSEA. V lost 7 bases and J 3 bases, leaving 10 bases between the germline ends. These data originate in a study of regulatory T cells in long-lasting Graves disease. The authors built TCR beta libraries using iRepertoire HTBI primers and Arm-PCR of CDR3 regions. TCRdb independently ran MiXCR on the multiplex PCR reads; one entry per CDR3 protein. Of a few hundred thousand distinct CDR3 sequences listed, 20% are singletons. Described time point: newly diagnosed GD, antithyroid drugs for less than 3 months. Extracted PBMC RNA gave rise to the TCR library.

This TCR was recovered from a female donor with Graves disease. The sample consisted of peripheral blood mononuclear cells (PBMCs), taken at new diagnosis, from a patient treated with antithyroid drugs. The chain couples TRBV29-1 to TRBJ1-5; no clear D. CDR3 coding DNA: TGCAGCGCGCAGACATACAATCAGCCCCAGCATTTT. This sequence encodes CSAQTYNQPQHF.